The 9 T cell receptor beta chains presented below share a single source sample, sequenced in a study of blood T cell repertoires in COVID-19. Sequencing used immunoSEQ multiplex PCR; TCRdb keeps in-frame clones, though not all of them. The sample consists of approximately 28,000 clones, more than 65% of them appearing once. Sequencing was done on a sample of peripheral blood. The receptors derive from a woman between 55 and 75 years old with acute or convalescent COVID-19.

The chain uses TRBV7-9 and TRBJ2-7; no reliable D call. The CDR3 totals 15 residues. The germline gives CDR1 SEHNR, CDR2 FQNEAQ (reference sequence). Between the trimmed V and J ends, which lost 2 bases and 0 bases, there was a span of 11 bases. The CDR3 region has the DNA TGTGCCAGCAGCTTAATTACTCCGAGCTCCTACGAGCAGTACTTC. Its translation is CASSLITPSSYEQYF.

The chain is built from TRBV7-3 and TRBJ2-6, with TRBD2 as a possible D gene (6 bases). Trimming removed 2 bases from V and 0 bases from J, with 11 bases in between. The germline V gene has CDR1 SGHTA and CDR2 FQGTGA. The CDR3 runs 17 residues. CDR3 loop: CASSLYGGSSGANVLTF. DNA of the CDR3: TGTGCCAGCAGCTTATACGGGGGAAGCTCTGGGGCCAACGTCCTGACTTTC.

The chain uses TRBV3-1 (or the pseudogene TRBV3-2) and TRBJ2-7; TRBD2 matches at 11 bases. The CDR3 has 13 residues. V lost 8 bases to trimming and J lost 5 bases; unmatched junction nucleotides: 5. Germline CDR1 is LGHDT and CDR2 is YNNKEL (reference sequence). The CDR3 spells CASGLAGTHEQYF. CDR3 sequence (DNA): TGTGCCAGCGGACTAGCGGGTACACACGAGCAGTACTTC.

V is TRBV28 and J is TRBJ1-4; D may be TRBD1 (6 bases). Germline lookup yields CDR1 MDHEN and CDR2 SYDVKM. Trimming took 6 bases from V and 7 from J, leaving 15 bases between them. There are 14 residues in the CDR3. The CDR3 loop reads CASRDTGMGEKLFF. The CDR3 DNA is TGTGCCAGCAGGGACACAGGGATGGGTGAAAAACTGTTTTTT.

The chain has TRBV3-1 (or the pseudogene TRBV3-2) and TRBJ1-1; D is unresolved. Germline values: CDR1 LGHDT, CDR2 YNNKEL (reference sequence). Trimming took 0 bases from V and 0 from J, leaving 11 bases between them. This CDR3 is 16 amino acids long. The CDR3: CASSQDRGTMNTEAFF. The CDR3 DNA is TGTGCCAGCAGCCAAGATCGAGGCACCATGAACACTGAAGCTTTCTTT.

The gene calls are TRBV2 and TRBJ1-1, with D perhaps TRBD1 (6 bases). This CDR3 has 15 amino acids. The germline CDR1 and CDR2 sequences are SNHLY and FYNNEI. V was shortened by 2 bases and J by 5 bases, with 15 bases between the two germline ends. CDR3 sequence: CASSELGAVLTEAFF. Here the CDR3 DNA reads TGTGCCAGCAGTGAATTGGGGGCGGTGCTAACTGAAGCTTTCTTT.

V and J are TRBV24-1 and TRBJ2-2; TRBD1 matches at 7 bases. The J segment lost 5 bases and the V segment lost 7 bases, leaving 6 bases of the junction unmatched. This CDR3 has 14 amino acids. Germline V CDR1 and CDR2: KGHDR, SFDVKD. CDR3 sequence: CATSSGQWTGELFF. The CDR3 DNA reads TGTGCCACCAGCTCGGGACAGTGGACCGGGGAGCTGTTTTTT.

The sample holds one count of this clone. The chain is built from TRBV7-9 and TRBJ2-3, with 8 nucleotides matching TRBD2. V gave up 1 base and J gave up 3 bases; unmatched junction bases: 3. Germline values: CDR1 SEHNR, CDR2 FQNEAQ (reference sequence). The CDR3 sequence is 15 residues long. Here the CDR3 reads CASSLVAGRTDTQYF. The CDR3 nucleotides are TGTGCCAGCAGCTTAGTAGCGGGACGTACAGATACGCAGTATTTT.

This chain connects TRBV4-2 to TRBJ2-5; perhaps TRBD2 as D (5 bases). Germline V gene sequence: CDR1 LGHNA, CDR2 YNFKEQ. Deletions cut 0 bases from V and 4 bases from J, with 9 bases between. The CDR3 consists of 14 residues. This CDR3 is CASSQDPGVETQYF. The CDR3 DNA reads as TGTGCCAGCAGCCAAGATCCCGGGGTAGAGACCCAGTACTTC.